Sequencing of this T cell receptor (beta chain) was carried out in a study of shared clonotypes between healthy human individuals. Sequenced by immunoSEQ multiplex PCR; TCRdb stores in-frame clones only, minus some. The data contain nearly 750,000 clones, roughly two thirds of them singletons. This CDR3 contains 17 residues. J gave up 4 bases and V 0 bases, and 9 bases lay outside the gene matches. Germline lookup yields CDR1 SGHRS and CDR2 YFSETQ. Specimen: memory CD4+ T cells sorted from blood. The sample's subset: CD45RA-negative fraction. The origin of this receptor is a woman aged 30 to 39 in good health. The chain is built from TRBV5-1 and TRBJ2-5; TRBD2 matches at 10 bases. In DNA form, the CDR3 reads TGCGCCAGCAGCTTGGCGTCTAGCGGGAGATACGGAGAGACCCAGTACTTC. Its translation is CASSLASSGRYGETQYF.